Listed below are T cell receptor beta chains from one sample, sequenced in a study of shared clonotypes between healthy human individuals. Method: immunoSEQ multiplex PCR; TCRdb's copy keeps in-frame clones and lacks some. The sample lists 2 million to 2.5 million clones, roughly 90% occurring once. Sequenced material: naive CD4+ T cells from PBMCs. These receptors originate from a man younger than 35 in good health. Some clones in this sample may be carry-over from other donors' samples. Each CDR3 is given with its conserved first and last residue. A D gene is named only where the DNA matches it firmly. For some rows the clone size is stated as once, few or many, or as a class when expanded; others skip it.

NA	TRBV7-2	TRBD1	TRBJ1-1	CASSQETGTEAFF	TGTGCCAGCAGCCAGGAGACAGGGACTGAAGCTTTCTTT
NA	TRBV5-8	NA	TRBJ1-2	CASSRDVYGYTF	TGTGCCAGCAGCCGGGACGTCTATGGCTACACCTTC
once	TRBV5-1	TRBD1	TRBJ1-1	CASSFQLISGGANEAFF	TGCGCCAGCAGCTTCCAACTCATTTCAGGGGGGGCGAATGAAGCTTTCTTT
NA	TRBV18	NA	TRBJ2-3	CASLDGTSTDTQYF	TGTGCCAGCCTCGACGGAACTAGCACAGATACGCAGTATTTT
NA	TRBV27	TRBD2	TRBJ2-2	CASSGWSAAGGAGELFF	TGTGCCAGCAGTGGTTGGTCTGCAGCGGGAGGTGCCGGGGAGCTGTTTTTT
once	TRBV6-6	NA	TRBJ1-4	CASSDGTGSKRF	TGTGCCAGCAGTGACGGGACGGGAAGTAAACGTTTT
NA	TRBV5-4	NA	TRBJ1-1	CASSPRTAGLTEAFF	TGTGCCAGCAGCCCACGGACAGCCGGGCTTACTGAAGCTTTCTTT
once	TRBV28	TRBD2	TRBJ2-3	CASSLVVSGVRDTQYF	TGTGCCAGCAGTTTAGTTGTTAGCGGGGTTCGGGATACGCAGTATTTT
NA	TRBV4-3	NA	TRBJ1-1	CASSQDGFRAMNTEAFF	TGCGCCAGCAGCCAAGATGGTTTTCGGGCCATGAACACTGAAGCTTTCTTT
NA	TRBV5-1	NA	TRBJ1-5	CASSCRRIRSNQPQHF	TGCGCCAGCAGCTGCAGGCGGATTCGGAGCAATCAGCCCCAGCATTTT
once	TRBV9	NA	TRBJ2-1	CASSVAQGTYNEQFF	TGTGCCAGCAGCGTAGCTCAGGGGACCTACAATGAGCAGTTCTTC
NA	TRBV7-3	NA	TRBJ2-5	CASSGGGGETQYF	TGTGCCAGCAGTGGAGGTGGTGGCGAGACCCAGTACTTC
NA	TRBV18	TRBD2	TRBJ2-1	CASSPIRGRGAYNEQFF	TGTGCCAGCTCACCTATTCGCGGGAGGGGTGCCTACAATGAGCAGTTCTTC
once	TRBV28	NA	TRBJ2-2	CASSWASENTGELFF	TGTGCCAGCAGTTGGGCTAGCGAGAACACCGGGGAGCTGTTTTTT
NA	TRBV28	NA	TRBJ1-1	CASRPPGGMNTEAFF	TGTGCCAGCAGACCCCCTGGAGGAATGAACACTGAAGCTTTCTTT
NA	TRBV2	NA	TRBJ2-1	CASSVLNEQFF	TGTGCCAGCAGTGTGCTAAATGAGCAGTTCTTC
NA	TRBV28	TRBD1	TRBJ1-1	CASSSLPDRENTEAFF	TGTGCCAGCAGTTCCCTCCCCGACAGGGAGAACACTGAAGCTTTCTTT
NA	TRBV28	NA	TRBJ2-1	CASSLPGLALNEQFF	TGTGCCAGCAGTTTACCGGGACTCGCCCTCAATGAGCAGTTCTTC
NA	TRBV27	NA	TRBJ2-3	CASSDRDTTQYF	TGTGCCAGCAGTGACCGGGACACTACGCAGTATTTT
NA	TRBV5-1	NA	TRBJ1-1	CASSFTVASMGTEAFF	TGCGCCAGCAGCTTTACGGTGGCGTCGATGGGCACTGAAGCTTTCTTT
NA	TRBV28	TRBD1	TRBJ2-5	CASSDRGQETQYF	TGTGCCAGCAGTGACAGGGGACAAGAGACCCAGTACTTC
NA	TRBV5-1	NA	TRBJ1-5	CASSVPTGTAANQPQHF	TGCGCCAGCAGCGTCCCGACCGGGACCGCGGCTAATCAGCCCCAGCATTTT
NA	TRBV5-4	TRBD2	TRBJ2-3	CASSLGLAGTDTQYF	TGTGCCAGCAGCTTAGGACTAGCGGGCACAGATACGCAGTATTTT
NA	TRBV28	NA	TRBJ1-4	CASTMGGQRANEKLFF	TGTGCCAGCACGATGGGGGGCCAGAGGGCTAATGAAAAACTGTTTTTT
NA	TRBV27	NA	TRBJ2-3	CASSLSSRLAFSADTQYF	TGTGCCAGCAGTTTAAGTAGTCGGCTAGCGTTTAGCGCAGATACGCAGTATTTT
once	TRBV5-4	TRBD2	TRBJ2-1	CASSLAGRAGNEQFF	TGTGCCAGCAGCTTGGCCGGGAGGGCAGGAAATGAGCAGTTCTTC
NA	TRBV4-1	TRBD2	TRBJ2-7	CASSHPPGLAPYEQYF	TGCGCCAGCAGCCATCCTCCGGGACTAGCTCCCTACGAGCAGTACTTC
NA	TRBV5-1	TRBD1	TRBJ2-2	CASSLDPGTGDAGELFF	TGCGCCAGCAGCTTGGATCCCGGGACAGGGGACGCCGGGGAGCTGTTTTTT
NA	TRBV9	NA	TRBJ1-5	CASSVDTIQPQHF	TGTGCCAGCAGCGTAGACACGATTCAGCCCCAGCATTTT
NA	TRBV4-2	NA	TRBJ1-5	CASSQGRGNQPQHF	TGTGCCAGCAGCCAAGGCAGGGGCAATCAGCCCCAGCATTTT
NA	TRBV2	TRBD2	TRBJ2-7	CASSLAGGPFEQYF	TGTGCCAGCAGTCTAGCGGGAGGGCCTTTCGAGCAGTACTTC
NA	TRBV4-3	NA	TRBJ2-7	CASSQDTDRSGSYEQYF	TGCGCCAGCAGCCAAGATACAGACAGGTCGGGTTCCTACGAGCAGTACTTC
NA	TRBV20-1	TRBD2	TRBJ2-7	CRGTSPYEQYF	TGCAGGGGGACTAGTCCCTACGAGCAGTACTTC
NA	TRBV18	NA	TRBJ2-5	CASSLQTKETQYF	TGTGCCAGCTCCCTTCAGACTAAAGAGACCCAGTACTTC
NA	TRBV5-6	NA	TRBJ1-1	CASSLRGPAEAFF	TGTGCCAGCAGCTTAAGAGGGCCAGCTGAAGCTTTCTTT
NA	TRBV28	TRBD2	TRBJ2-7	CASSLGGEGGEQYF	TGTGCCAGCAGTTTAGGGGGGGAAGGTGGCGAGCAGTACTTC
NA	TRBV2	NA	TRBJ2-4	CASNLAPDRTKNIQYF	TGTGCCAGCAACCTCGCCCCCGACAGAACCAAAAACATTCAGTACTTC
few	TRBV29-1	NA	TRBJ1-1	CSVEWGRDTEAFF	TGCAGCGTTGAGTGGGGGCGCGACACTGAAGCTTTCTTT
NA	TRBV6-6	TRBD1	TRBJ1-3	CASSDRESSGNTIYF	TGTGCCAGCAGTGACAGGGAAAGCTCTGGAAACACCATATATTTT
once	TRBV7-2	NA	TRBJ2-7	CASSLARTDEQYF	TGTGCCAGCAGCTTAGCGCGTACGGACGAGCAGTACTTC
NA	TRBV28	TRBD1	TRBJ1-5	CASTQGGDPRNQPQHF	TGTGCCAGCACCCAGGGGGGGGATCCCCGCAATCAGCCCCAGCATTTT
NA	TRBV28	TRBD1	TRBJ2-7	CASSPPGGKQYF	TGTGCCAGCAGCCCTCCAGGGGGCAAGCAGTACTTC
NA	TRBV6-5	TRBD2	TRBJ2-2	CASSTTSGSPGELFF	TGTGCCAGCAGTACGACTAGCGGGAGTCCCGGGGAGCTGTTTTTT
few	TRBV19	NA	TRBJ1-5	CASSRGGSNQPQHF	TGTGCCAGTAGTCGAGGGGGGAGCAATCAGCCCCAGCATTTT